The sample holds one count of the clone carrying this TCR beta chain. The CDR3 consists of 13 residues. The trim removed 4 bases at V and 5 bases at J, leaving 4 bases unmatched. CDR1 GTSNPN and CDR2 SVGIG come from the germline V gene (reference sequence). The sample is drawn from a study of blood T cell repertoires in COVID-19. Looking at the study overall: In each case, the material was cDNA or gDNA derived from T cells, B-cell-depleted T cells, or PBMCs.

The data were produced by immunoSEQ multiplex PCR, yet TCRdb's version contains in-frame clones alone and is incomplete. The table includes approximately 320,000 clones, about 91% detected once. The origin of this receptor is a woman younger than 35 who had recovered from COVID-19. The chain links TRBV30 to TRBJ2-2; 7 bases map to TRBD1. Material for sequencing was PBMCs or T cells enriched from blood (not recorded which). Here the CDR3 DNA reads TGTGCCTGGACTAGGGACAGAACCGGGGAGCTGTTTTTT. Amino acid sequence: CAWTRDRTGELFF.